The text below deals with one T cell receptor (beta chain). The target of this receptor is not known. No much larger clone exists at a distance of one base, and base qualities are not known. Library construction relied on the immunoSEQ multiplex PCR assay. A mixture of 60 forward primers for TCR Vbeta segments and 13 reverse primers for TCR Jbeta segments was used in the multiplex PCR. A multiplex PCR assay on genomic DNA amplified the CDR3 region of rearranged TCR beta genes. On the Illumina HiSeq System, the amplified TCR beta libraries were sequenced as 87-base-pair reads. The original methods were these. A later analysis counted 65 million to 90 million unique TCR beta chains across the 666 repertoires, and 10 million to 12 million of these chains were shared by at least two donors. A nearest-neighbor algorithm error-corrected the raw reads and collapsed the reads into unique sequences, merging closely related sequences to remove PCR and sequencing errors. V, D and J gene segments were assigned by aligning CDR3 sequences to IMGT reference sequences. For a sequence to be retained, at least a six-nucleotide match to both a V gene segment and a J gene segment was required. A rearrangement counted as productive if the CDR3 had no stop codons and remained in frame with V and J, and every other rearrangement counted as non-productive. CDR3 was defined according to IMGT convention as the region running from the second conserved V-encoded cysteine to the conserved J-encoded phenylalanine. The earlier analysis of approximately 590 of the donors excluded any sequence lacking an unambiguous match to a single V gene segment. An earlier analysis of approximately 590 of the donors classified V segments as functional when productive rearrangements were above 56.7% and as segregating when the standard deviation between donors was above 5%. A statistical classification framework was built for diagnosing cytomegalovirus status from the catalog of TCR beta chain sequences. V and J gene assignment, in a later analysis, came from comparing TCR nucleotide sequences with IMGT/GENE-DB human TR gene sequences. A later analysis assigned CDR3 sequences and most-parsimonious VDJ recombination scenarios with the TCRdist pipeline. In a later analysis, every TCR beta chain was defined by the combination of its CDR3 amino acid sequence and its V-gene family, and reads without a unique V-gene family were dropped. In a later analysis, 500 to 650 highly shared, low-generation-probability nucleotide sequences were removed to address suspected cross-contamination and a sequencing artifact. In a later analysis, a clonal expansion index was calculated for each public chain from normalized within-repertoire ranks of inferred template counts. A later analysis computed generation probabilities with a VDJ recombination model fitted to out-of-frame rearrangements, and checked the results against IGoR. Hypergeometric tests were used in a later analysis to score TCR-TCR, TCR-HLA and TCR-CMV co-occurrence, with a repertoire-size bias correction applied to the TCR pairs. A later analysis estimated false discovery rates by permuting HLA or CMV assignments 20 times. A later analysis grouped co-occurring TCRs with DBSCAN, adding TCRdist sequence similarity when clustering within HLA-allele-positive subsets. Co-occurrence clustering excluded repertoires with fewer than 30,000 or more than 120,000 public chains, plus five with anomalous nucleotide sharing. Entries here come from immuneACCESS through TCRdb and include only in-frame sequences with V and J called. Some clones fail to appear in such tables; in the studies checked, an unresolved V gene covers under half of the shortfall, and the cause of the remainder is unknown. Clonal size and the V and J genes are those of that table, whereas D and trimming came from the DNA. This sample lists about 160,000 clones; approximately 70% were detected once. 7.1% of the sample is held by the ten biggest clonotypes.

This entry is derived from a study of cytomegalovirus exposure and HLA in healthy donors (TCRdb year 2017). A note on the overall study: An earlier analysis of approximately 640 of the donors reported 250 to 300 Gb of sequence data and some 120 million unique TCR beta sequences from about 179 million T cells. Genome-wide SNP genotypes for about 65% of the roughly 670 donors were used in a later genetic analysis, which treated that subset as a discovery cohort. The T cell repertoires of 666 subjects were profiled by immunosequencing and related to cytomegalovirus serostatus. A separate validation cohort of approximately 130 different subjects was used in addition to the roughly 620-subject first cohort. The study aimed to test whether cataloging public T cell receptors could reveal signatures of past pathogen exposure. The number of donors typed differed by locus, with about 620-630 for A, B, C, DRB1 and DQB1, 522 for DQA1, approximately 570 for DPA1, and around 450 for DPB1. To decide whether each TCR beta V gene segment behaved as functional or pseudogenic, an earlier analysis of fewer than 750 of the donors relied on high-throughput TCR beta sequencing. About 280 gigabases of sequencing data and approximately 91 million unique TCR sequences made up an early release that covered under 750 HLA-typed donors. Several DR-DQ haplotypes were handled as single units for association and clustering because linkage in the cohort was strong. A later analysis re-analyzed previously published TCR beta repertoires from approximately 670 donors and added high-resolution HLA genotyping to study TCR occurrence patterns. Rather than drawing on any new phenotypic data, the later analysis identified candidate immune exposures from TCR beta sequences and the way those sequences occurred across donors. All discovery cohort repertoires had been generated on a single sequencing platform. Donor age, sex, ethnicity and CMV serostatus were compiled together with the repertoire data. Of the roughly 400 genotyped donors, approximately 83% fell in the genetic ancestry cluster associated with self-reported Caucasian donors. On average, roughly 250,000 unique TCR beta nucleotide sequences were sequenced per donor among roughly 430 genotyped donors of the cohort, with roughly 18% of those sequences being non-productive. Class I and class II HLA loci were covered by the typing at four-digit resolution. High-throughput TCR immunosequencing, statistical association of individual TCRs with disease status, and machine learning were combined to predict cytomegalovirus infection status.

The cohort consisted of hundreds of healthy bone marrow donors. All cohort members were sampled while nominally healthy, although unrecorded immune exposures were likely present. The donor was CMV seropositive and belonged to the group of more than 250 seropositive cohort members. A peripheral blood sample was provided by each donor, and peripheral blood mononuclear cells were used for TCR beta sequencing. Genomic DNA extraction from the blood cell samples was performed with the Qiagen DNeasy Blood Extraction Kit. The research as a whole found: In a later analysis, TCR association rates were found to vary across HLA loci, with the most associated TCRs seen for DRB1 alleles and the fewest for HLA-C alleles. CMV serostatus was the only immune exposure information available for the cohort. The cohort was sequenced for TCR beta chains only, and without alpha or paired-chain data the features that could be detected were limited. A further reported finding was that TCR beta sequences accurately predicted the HLA-A and HLA-B alleles for most subjects in the first cohort. Because some donors lacked HLA typing at each locus, the association tests relied only on the typed subset. In a later analysis, HLA-associated TCR beta chains were found to be more clonally expanded and to have lower generation probabilities than equally common non-associated chains. Linkage disequilibrium might explain the correlated functional status among segregating V segments, but an unknown experimental factor could not be ruled out. A later genetic analysis reported fewer N-insertions in productive TCRs among donors in an Asian-associated ancestry cluster than the approximately 670-donor mean. It was suggested by the authors that the approach could potentially be generalized to other disease states and immunological phenotypes. Most TCR sequences were seen in very few donors, while some public TCRs were found in many individuals. Cytomegalovirus status was reported to be diagnosed by the classifier with high specificity and sensitivity in both the original and validation cohorts. When HLA alleles, especially DR and DQ, strongly co-occurred, TCR associations were difficult to assign to individual alleles. In the study, 164 TCR beta chains were listed as associated with cytomegalovirus. A cluster of highly shared sequence variants was judged likely to be a technical artifact of the sequencing pipeline. In a later analysis, most CMV-associated TCR beta chains were found to appear HLA-restricted, with HLA associations seemingly driven largely by CMV exposure. Specific HLA alleles were associated with more than 15,000 TCR beta sequences at a false discovery rate of 0.05 in a later analysis. The earlier analysis of almost 600 of the donors excluded fewer than 20 rarely observed V segments, including chromosome 9 orphons, because counts were too low. The presence/absence analyses assumed that sequencing depth was roughly uniform across donors, and that assumption may not be true. In a later genetic analysis, a missense DCLRE1C variant was associated with V-gene and J-gene trimming of TCR beta chains, and the association was replicated in an independent cohort. In an earlier analysis of 500 to 650 of the donors, most TCR beta V segments appeared in productive rearrangements about 90% or about 30% of the time, broadly matching IMGT annotations. Three of the identified cytomegalovirus-associated TCR beta chains were confirmed in vitro to be specific for cytomegalovirus antigens. In a later analysis, several top co-occurrence clusters were reported to appear linked to parvovirus B19, influenza, CMV and Epstein-Barr virus.

The sample consisted of PBMCs. The clonotype comes from a man aged 40-50 years in good health and CMV-seropositive.

The CDR3 reads as follows: CAWSRAPINSYEQYF. The base sequence is TGTGCCTGGAGTCGCGCCCCCATTAACTCCTACGAGCAGTACTTC. The sequence is built from TRBV30 and TRBJ2-7, with the D gene not clear enough to name. Inclusive of the bounding cysteine and phenylalanine, the CDR3 is 15 residues long. The read is trimmed to its CDR3 DNA, 45 bases read in frame from base 1. Per the germline V gene (reference sequence), GTSNPN is the CDR1 and SVGIG is the CDR2. V was cut back by 2 bases and J by 0 bases, leaving a gap of 14 bases between them.